The following is a T cell receptor beta chain sequence with its context. Its antigen is currently unknown. The data were obtained in a study of shared clonotypes between healthy human individuals. Study details: CD8 memory received one plate per donor, CD8 naive two, CD4 memory three and CD4 naive three.

Genomic DNA from each subset was divided evenly over several immunoSEQ plates. The repertoire was sequenced with immunoSEQ multiplex PCR; TCRdb's copy has only in-frame clones and lacks some. The sample includes around 370,000 clones, around 96% of them seen just once. Findings and caveats of the study: Only blood samples were collected, and tissue repertoires likely differ.

The study drew all its donors from Caucasian adults living in Nashville, Tennessee. CDR1 is MNHNS and CDR2 is SASEGT in the germline V gene. The CDR3 length is 14 residues. Trimming removed 5 bases at V and 0 bases at J, with 11 bases between. This clonotype originated in a man in his thirties or forties in good health. The chain links TRBV6-1 to TRBJ2-7, with D possibly matching TRBD1 (6 bases). Sequencing input: memory CD8+ T cells sorted from blood. Subset in this sample: CD45RO+ cells pooled with CCR7-negative TemRA cells. The CDR3 sequence is CASSTGMGSYEQYF. The CDR3 nucleotides read TGTGCCAGCAGTACAGGGATGGGCTCCTACGAGCAGTACTTC.